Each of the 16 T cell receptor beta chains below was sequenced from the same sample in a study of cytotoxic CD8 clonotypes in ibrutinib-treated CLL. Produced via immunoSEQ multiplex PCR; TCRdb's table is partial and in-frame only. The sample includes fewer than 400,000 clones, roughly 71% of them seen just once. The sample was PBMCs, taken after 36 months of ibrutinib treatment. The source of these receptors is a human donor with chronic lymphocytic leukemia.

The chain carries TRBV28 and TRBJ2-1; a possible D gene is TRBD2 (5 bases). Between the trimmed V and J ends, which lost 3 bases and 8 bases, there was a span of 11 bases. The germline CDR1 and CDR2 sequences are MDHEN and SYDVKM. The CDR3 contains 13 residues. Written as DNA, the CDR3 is TGTGCCAGCAGTTTGCTGCGGCGGGATGAGCAGTTCTTC. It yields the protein CASSLLRRDEQFF.

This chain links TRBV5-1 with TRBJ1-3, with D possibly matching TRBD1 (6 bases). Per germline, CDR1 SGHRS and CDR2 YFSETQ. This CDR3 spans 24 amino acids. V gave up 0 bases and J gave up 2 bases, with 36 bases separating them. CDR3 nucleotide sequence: TGCGCCAGCAGCTTGGAGTTCGACGGCCTAAACTGTCCACACAGGGTGATAACTGGAAACACCATATATTTT. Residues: CASSLEFDGLNCPHRVITGNTIYF.

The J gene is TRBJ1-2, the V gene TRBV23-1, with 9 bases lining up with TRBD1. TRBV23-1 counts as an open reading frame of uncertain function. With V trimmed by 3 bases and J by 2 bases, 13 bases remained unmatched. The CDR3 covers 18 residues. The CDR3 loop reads CASSQLPVVGTGNYGYTF. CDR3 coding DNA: TGCGCCAGCAGTCAGCTGCCGGTGGTCGGGACAGGGAACTATGGCTACACCTTC.

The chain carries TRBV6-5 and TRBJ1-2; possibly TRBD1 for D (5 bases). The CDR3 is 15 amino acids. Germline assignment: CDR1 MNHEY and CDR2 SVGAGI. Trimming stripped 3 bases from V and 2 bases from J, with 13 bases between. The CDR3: CASSYSEGQNYGYTF. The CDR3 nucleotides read TGTGCCAGCAGTTATAGCGAGGGGCAGAACTATGGCTACACCTTC.

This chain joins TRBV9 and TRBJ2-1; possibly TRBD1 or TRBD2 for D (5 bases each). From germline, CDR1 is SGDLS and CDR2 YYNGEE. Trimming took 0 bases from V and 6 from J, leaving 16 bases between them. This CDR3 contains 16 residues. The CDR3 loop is CASSVDGGLGSNEQFF. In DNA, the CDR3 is TGTGCCAGCAGCGTAGATGGGGGTTTAGGATCCAATGAGCAGTTCTTC.

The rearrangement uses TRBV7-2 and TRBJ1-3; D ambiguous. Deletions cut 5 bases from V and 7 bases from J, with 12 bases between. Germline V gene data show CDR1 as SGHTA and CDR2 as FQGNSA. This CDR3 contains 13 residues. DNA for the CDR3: TGTGCCAGCAGCCTCTCGAGGGTGAACACCATATATTTT. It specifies CASSLSRVNTIYF. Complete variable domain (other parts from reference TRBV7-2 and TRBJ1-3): GAGVSQSPSNKVTEKGKDVELRCDPISGHTALYWYRQSLGQGLEFLIYFQGNSAPDKSGLPSDRFSAERTGGSVSTLTIQRTQQEDSAVYLCASSLSRVNTIYFGEGSWLTVV.

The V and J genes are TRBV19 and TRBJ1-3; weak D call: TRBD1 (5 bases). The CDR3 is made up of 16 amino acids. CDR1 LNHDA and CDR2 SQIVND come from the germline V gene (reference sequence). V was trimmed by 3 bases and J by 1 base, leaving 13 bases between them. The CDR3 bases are TGTGCCAGTAGTATTCAGGGAGGGACTTCTGGAAACACCATATATTTT. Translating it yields CASSIQGGTSGNTIYF. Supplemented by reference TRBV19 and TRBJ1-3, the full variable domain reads DGGITQSPKYLFRKEGQNVTLSCEQNLNHDAMYWYRQDPGQGLRLIYYSQIVNDFQKGDIAEGYSVSREKKESFPLTVTSAQKNPTAFYLCASSIQGGTSGNTIYFGEGSWLTVV.

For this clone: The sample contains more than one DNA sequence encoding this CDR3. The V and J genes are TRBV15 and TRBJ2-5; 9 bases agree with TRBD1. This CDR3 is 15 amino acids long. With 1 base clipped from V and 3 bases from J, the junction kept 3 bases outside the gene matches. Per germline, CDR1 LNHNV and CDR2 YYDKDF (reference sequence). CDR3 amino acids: CATSRGGQGEETQYF. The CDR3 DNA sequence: TGTGCCACCAGCAGAGGGGGACAGGGAGAAGAGACCCAGTACTTC.

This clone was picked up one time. The CDR3 protein is CASSLYRGSDTQYF. DNA for the CDR3: TGCGCCAGCAGCTTGTACCGGGGTTCAGATACGCAGTATTTT. The chain couples TRBV5-1 to TRBJ2-3; the D gene is possibly TRBD2 (5 bases). CDR1 SGHRS and CDR2 YFSETQ come from the germline V gene. This CDR3 region has 14 residues. V was shortened by 1 base and J by 4 bases, with 10 bases between the two germline ends. The full variable domain, with the rest looked up from reference TRBV5-1 and TRBJ2-3, is KAGVTQTPRYLIKTRGQQVTLSCSPISGHRSVSWYQQTPGQGLQFLFEYFSETQRNKGNFPGRFSGRQFSNSRSEMNVSTLELGDSALYLCASSLYRGSDTQYFGPGTRLTVL.

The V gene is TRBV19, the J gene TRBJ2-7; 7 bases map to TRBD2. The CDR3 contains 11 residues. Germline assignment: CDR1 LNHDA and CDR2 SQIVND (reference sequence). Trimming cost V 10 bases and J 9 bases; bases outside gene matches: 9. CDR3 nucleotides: TGTGCCACAGTGGGGGGGATGGCGCAGTACTTC. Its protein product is CATVGGMAQYF.

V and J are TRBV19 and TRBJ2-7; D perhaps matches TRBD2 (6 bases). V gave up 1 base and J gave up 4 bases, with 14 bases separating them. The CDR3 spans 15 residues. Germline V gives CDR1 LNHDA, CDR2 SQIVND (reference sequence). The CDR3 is CASSIVEGGYYEQYF. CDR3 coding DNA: TGTGCCAGTAGTATAGTGGAGGGAGGTTATTACGAGCAGTACTTC.

CDR3 sequence (DNA): TGTGCCAGCAGCCTACTACAGGGGGCGTGGACTGAAGCTTTCTTT. Protein sequence: CASSLLQGAWTEAFF. V is TRBV11-2 and J is TRBJ1-1; 9 bases agree with TRBD1. CDR3 length: 15 residues. V shed 5 bases, J shed 5 bases, and the junction held 9 bases outside the gene matches. The germline gives CDR1 SGHAT, CDR2 FQNNGV.

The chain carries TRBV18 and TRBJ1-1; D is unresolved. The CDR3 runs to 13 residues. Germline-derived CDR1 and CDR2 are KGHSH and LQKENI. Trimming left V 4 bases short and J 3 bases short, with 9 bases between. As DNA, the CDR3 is TGTGCCAGCTCACACCCAACGGACACTGAAGCTTTCTTT. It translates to CASSHPTDTEAFF.

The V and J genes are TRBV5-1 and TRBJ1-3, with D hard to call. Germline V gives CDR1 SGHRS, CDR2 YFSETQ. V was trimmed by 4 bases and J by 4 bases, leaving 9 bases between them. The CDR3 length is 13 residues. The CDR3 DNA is TGCGCCAGCAGCCCTAATCTCGGAAACACCATATATTTT. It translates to CASSPNLGNTIYF. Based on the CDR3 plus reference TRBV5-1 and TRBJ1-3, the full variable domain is KAGVTQTPRYLIKTRGQQVTLSCSPISGHRSVSWYQQTPGQGLQFLFEYFSETQRNKGNFPGRFSGRQFSNSRSEMNVSTLELGDSALYLCASSPNLGNTIYFGEGSWLTVV.

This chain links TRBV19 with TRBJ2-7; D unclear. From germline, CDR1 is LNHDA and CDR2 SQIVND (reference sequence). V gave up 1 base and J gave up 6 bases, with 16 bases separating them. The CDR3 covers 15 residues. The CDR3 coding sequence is TGTGCCAGTAGTATAGTTAACCTCACCCCAAGCGAGCAGTACTTC. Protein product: CASSIVNLTPSEQYF.

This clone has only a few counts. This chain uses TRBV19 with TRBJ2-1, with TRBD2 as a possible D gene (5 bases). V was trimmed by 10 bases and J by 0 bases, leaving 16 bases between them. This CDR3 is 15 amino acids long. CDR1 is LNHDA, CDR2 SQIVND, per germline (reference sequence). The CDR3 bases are TGTGCCACACGCCGCCCCGGGAACTCCTACAATGAGCAGTTCTTC. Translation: CATRRPGNSYNEQFF.